Below, 31 T cell receptor beta chains from the same sample are listed, as sequenced in a study of blood T cell repertoires in COVID-19. Produced via immunoSEQ multiplex PCR; TCRdb's table is partial and in-frame only. The repertoire has hundreds of thousands of clones, about 87% of them found once; the top ten carry about 1.6%. Sequencing input: PBMCs or T cells enriched from blood (not recorded which). These receptors originate from a woman between 45 and 65 years old who had recovered from COVID-19.

J is TRBJ1-2 and V is TRBV30, with a tentative D call TRBD1 (6 bases). The V gene's germline CDR1 is GTSNPN and CDR2 SVGIG (reference sequence). The CDR3 spans 13 residues. Trimming stripped 4 bases from V and 10 bases from J, with 19 bases between. CDR3 nucleotides: TGTGCCTGGACCCCTCTCAGGGGTCTTCACTACACCTTC. Amino acids: CAWTPLRGLHYTF. The variable domain in full, completed from reference TRBV30 and TRBJ1-2, reads SQTIHQWPATLVQPVGSPLSLECTVEGTSNPNLYWYRQAAGRGLQLLFYSVGIGQISSEVPQNLSASRPQDRQFILSSKKLLLSDSGFYLCAWTPLRGLHYTFGSGTRLTVV.

The genes are TRBV29-1 and TRBJ2-1; TRBD2 matches 8 bases. This CDR3 is 17 amino acids long. Trimming removed 7 bases from V and 0 bases from J; junction bases left unmatched: 14. CDR1 SQVTM and CDR2 ANQGSEA come from the germline V gene. The DNA of the CDR3 is TGCAGCGGAGGCAACTATTTAGCGGGAAACTCCTACAATGAGCAGTTCTTC. Its protein is CSGGNYLAGNSYNEQFF.

The rearrangement links TRBV28 to TRBJ1-2, with a tentative D call TRBD1 (6 bases). The CDR3 is 16 residues long. Germline CDR1 MDHEN, CDR2 SYDVKM. The ends were cut back, 5 bases at V and 0 bases at J, with 16 bases in the middle. CDR3 loop: CASSPMTGRANYGYTF. CDR3 nucleotides: TGTGCCAGCAGTCCTATGACAGGACGTGCTAACTATGGCTACACCTTC.

The rearrangement links TRBV7-9 to TRBJ1-4; 11 bases map to TRBD1. The CDR3 totals 15 residues. Germline loops: CDR1 SEHNR, CDR2 FQNEAQ (reference sequence). J was trimmed by 5 bases and V by 4 bases; bases with no gene match: 3. The DNA for the CDR3 is TGTGCCAGCAGCTGGGGGACAGGGGGAAATGAAAAACTGTTTTTT. This sequence encodes CASSWGTGGNEKLFF.

The DNA for the CDR3 is TGTGCCTGGAGATCCCAGGGTAAAGGTTCACCCCTCCACTTT. This sequence encodes CAWRSQGKGSPLHF. The chain uses TRBV30 and TRBJ1-6, with D perhaps TRBD1 (5 bases). The CDR3 is 14 amino acids. Per the germline V gene, CDR1 is GTSNPN and CDR2 is SVGIG (reference sequence). Trimming cost V 3 bases and J 9 bases, with 15 bases left between them.

The rearrangement joins TRBV3-1 (or the pseudogene TRBV3-2) to TRBJ2-7; 11 bases align to TRBD2. Losses at the gene ends were 1 base for V and 3 bases for J; bases not matched to a gene: 11. Germline lookup yields CDR1 LGHDT and CDR2 YNNKEL (reference sequence). The CDR3 covers 18 residues. The CDR3 nucleotides are TGTGCCAGCAGCCAAGGTCGACCCTCCGGGACTAGCGGCTACGAGCAGTACTTC. This gives the protein CASSQGRPSGTSGYEQYF.

J is TRBJ2-7 and V is TRBV7-2, with D possibly matching TRBD2 (5 bases). CDR1 and CDR2 (germline): SGHTA, FQGNSA. Trimming left V 3 bases short and J 2 bases short, with 14 bases between. The CDR3 covers 15 residues. CDR3 in amino acids: CASSFSATETYEQYF. The DNA of the CDR3 is TGTGCCAGCAGCTTTAGCGCGACGGAAACCTACGAGCAGTACTTC. Variable domain in full (rest from reference TRBV7-2 and TRBJ2-7): GAGVSQSPSNKVTEKGKDVELRCDPISGHTALYWYRQSLGQGLEFLIYFQGNSAPDKSGLPSDRFSAERTGGSVSTLTIQRTQQEDSAVYLCASSFSATETYEQYFGPGTRLTVT.

The gene calls are TRBV2 and TRBJ2-7, with 9 bases aligning to TRBD2. The CDR3 has 12 residues. From germline, CDR1 is SNHLY and CDR2 FYNNEI. Written as DNA, the CDR3 is TGTGCAGGGGGTAGCGGGAGCAACGAGCAGTACTTC. Translated: CAGGSGSNEQYF. Based on the CDR3 plus reference TRBV2 and TRBJ2-7, the full variable domain is EPEVTQTPSHQVTQMGQEVILRCVPISNHLYFYWYRQILGQKVEFLVSFYNNEISEKSEIFDDQFSVERPDGSNFTLKIRSTKLEDSAMYFCAGGSGSNEQYFGPGTRLTVT.

This chain uses TRBV28 with TRBJ1-4, with D tentatively TRBD1 (6 bases). Germline CDR1 is MDHEN and CDR2 is SYDVKM. V was clipped by 5 bases and J by 6 bases, with 10 bases between them. The CDR3 runs 13 residues. The CDR3 region has the DNA TGTGCCAGCAGTAAAGGGGGGGATGAAAAACTGTTTTTT. It codes for CASSKGGDEKLFF.

The chain joins TRBV6-2 or TRBV6-3 to TRBJ2-2; D unclear. Trimming removed 5 bases from V and 4 bases from J, with 20 bases in between. Germline CDR1 and CDR2: MNHEY and SVGEGT. This CDR3 comprises 17 residues. The CDR3 sequence is CASSAIRVPPFTGELFF. CDR3 in DNA: TGTGCCAGCAGTGCGATCCGGGTCCCCCCGTTCACCGGGGAGCTGTTTTTT.

The chain employs TRBV7-2 and TRBJ2-1; a possible D gene is TRBD2 (6 bases). The V end was cut by 5 bases, the J end by 3 bases, with 8 bases between. Looked up from germline, CDR1 is SGHTA and CDR2 is FQGNSA. This CDR3 comprises 13 residues. The DNA of the CDR3 is TGTGCCAGCAGCGCGGGGAGCTACAATGAGCAGTTCTTC. Its translation: CASSAGSYNEQFF.

The chain couples TRBV7-9 to TRBJ2-7; tentatively, D is TRBD2 (6 bases). The CDR3 covers 15 residues. The V gene lost 5 bases and the J gene lost 3 bases, with 17 bases spanning the gap. Per germline, CDR1 SEHNR and CDR2 FQNEAQ (reference sequence). The chain's CDR3 is CASSPRRGAYYEQYF. For the CDR3, the DNA is TGTGCCAGCAGCCCAAGGAGGGGAGCTTACTACGAGCAGTACTTC.

This chain links TRBV30 with TRBJ1-2; D is undetermined. Germline-derived CDR1 and CDR2 are GTSNPN and SVGIG (reference sequence). The ends were cut back, 4 bases at V and 1 base at J, with 16 bases in the middle. This CDR3 is 15 amino acids long. The CDR3 protein is CAWTNGLAFNYGYTF. CDR3 nucleotides: TGTGCCTGGACCAACGGACTCGCCTTTAACTATGGCTACACCTTC. Filled out from reference TRBV30 and TRBJ1-2, the complete variable domain reads SQTIHQWPATLVQPVGSPLSLECTVEGTSNPNLYWYRQAAGRGLQLLFYSVGIGQISSEVPQNLSASRPQDRQFILSSKKLLLSDSGFYLCAWTNGLAFNYGYTFGSGTRLTVV.

The rearrangement uses TRBV2 and TRBJ1-5; no definite D call. The CDR3 is 15 residues long. Trimming removed 6 bases at V and 3 bases at J, with 15 bases between. The germline CDR1 and CDR2 sequences are SNHLY and FYNNEI. DNA of the CDR3: TGTGCCAGCAGGGAGACGCCCAAACTCAATCAGCCCCAGCATTTT. Amino acid sequence: CASRETPKLNQPQHF.

The CDR3 here is CASSVAVVGNTIYF. CDR3 DNA sequence: TGTGCCAGCAGCGTAGCTGTAGTTGGAAACACCATATATTTT. This chain uses TRBV9 with TRBJ1-3, with unresolved D. This CDR3 region has 14 residues. The V end lost 0 bases, the J end lost 3 bases, and 7 bases lay between the germline ends. Germline-derived CDR1 and CDR2 are SGDLS and YYNGEE.

The genes are TRBV2 and TRBJ2-3, with TRBD2 matching over 12 bases. Unmatched junction bases numbered 9, after V lost 6 bases and J lost 2 bases. The CDR3 has 17 amino acids. Germline V gene sequence: CDR1 SNHLY, CDR2 FYNNEI. This chain's CDR3 is CASRFPLAGGDTDTQYF. CDR3 bases: TGTGCCAGCAGGTTTCCTCTAGCGGGAGGGGACACAGATACGCAGTATTTT.

The chain joins TRBV27 to TRBJ1-2; 7 bases are shared with TRBD1. V shed 6 bases, J shed 5 bases, and the junction held 3 bases outside the gene matches. Germline V gene sequence: CDR1 MNHEY, CDR2 SMNVEV (reference sequence). The CDR3 is 12 residues long. This CDR3 reads CASSDREYGYTF. CDR3 in DNA: TGTGCCAGCAGCGACAGGGAGTATGGCTACACCTTC.

This clone was seen only once. One end of the junction varies from germline; a read error may be responsible. The chain carries TRBV2 and TRBJ1-1, with D uncertain. Germline CDR1 SNHLY, CDR2 FYNNEI. The CDR3 covers 11 residues. The CDR3 nucleotides read TGTGCCAGCAGTGTAAACAATGAAGCTTTCTTT. This codes for CASSVNNEAFF.

V gene TRBV7-2 combines with J gene TRBJ1-2; weak D call: TRBD1 (6 bases). Trimming took off 1 base at V and 5 bases at J, with 14 bases between the two ends. This CDR3 is 15 amino acids long. CDR1 SGHTA and CDR2 FQGNSA come from the germline V gene. Written as DNA, the CDR3 is TGTGCCAGCAGCTTAGTGTTGCGGACAGATTATGGCTACACCTTC. Its protein product is CASSLVLRTDYGYTF.

The chain combines TRBV7-9 with TRBJ2-1; possibly TRBD2 for D (5 bases). Germline V gene data show CDR1 as SEHNR and CDR2 as FQNEAQ (reference sequence). The CDR3 loop spans 17 amino acids. Between the trimmed V and J ends, which lost 4 bases and 1 base, there was a span of 17 bases. The CDR3 here is CASSSAGVGVSYNEQFF. CDR3 bases: TGTGCCAGCAGCTCCGCCGGGGTTGGGGTTTCCTACAATGAGCAGTTCTTC.

For the CDR3, the DNA is TGTGCCTGGAAGGTTACAGGGACCTATAATTCACCCCTCCACTTT. This encodes CAWKVTGTYNSPLHF. The chain links TRBV30 to TRBJ1-6, with D tentatively TRBD1 (6 bases). Germline lookup yields CDR1 GTSNPN and CDR2 SVGIG (reference sequence). V lost 4 bases and J 2 bases, leaving 12 bases between the germline ends. The CDR3 covers 15 residues.

In this sample, this clone turned up a few times. V is TRBV30 and J is TRBJ1-6; 8 bases line up with TRBD1. The CDR3 covers 15 residues. Germline V lookup: CDR1 GTSNPN, CDR2 SVGIG (reference sequence). Losses at the gene ends were 2 bases for V and 6 bases for J; bases not matched to a gene: 6. The CDR3: CAWSPGGSSNSPLHF. CDR3 coding DNA: TGTGCCTGGAGTCCAGGGGGCTCAAGTAATTCACCCCTCCACTTT.

The CDR3 loop is CASSGLAGGGEQYF. As DNA, the CDR3 is TGTGCCAGCAGCGGACTAGCGGGAGGAGGGGAGCAGTACTTC. The J gene is TRBJ2-7, the V gene TRBV9; TRBD2 agrees at 13 bases. The germline V gene has CDR1 SGDLS and CDR2 YYNGEE. The CDR3 totals 14 residues. The V gene end was trimmed by 3 bases and the J gene end by 7 bases; junction bases not matched to a gene: 4.

V gene TRBV27 combines with J gene TRBJ2-3, with a possible D match to TRBD2 (5 bases). V was trimmed by 7 bases and J by 0 bases, leaving 14 bases between them. Germline CDR1 MNHEY, CDR2 SMNVEV (reference sequence). This CDR3 comprises 15 residues. The CDR3 here is CASTLEGRSTDTQYF. The CDR3 DNA follows: TGTGCCAGCACCTTAGAGGGAAGAAGCACAGATACGCAGTATTTT.

The chain couples TRBV21-1 to TRBJ1-2; TRBD1, the D gene given by the table, was not confirmed from the DNA. TRBV21-1 counts as a pseudogene. The length of the CDR3 is 15 residues. The CDR3 loop is CASSSSHRTVLGYTF. As DNA, the CDR3 is TGTGCCAGCAGCAGCTCCCATAGGACAGTTCTCGGCTACACCTTC.

In this sample, this clone turned up a few times. The gene calls are TRBV7-9 and TRBJ2-7, with 14 positions matching TRBD2. The CDR3 has 15 residues. V gave up 3 bases and J gave up 3 bases; unmatched junction bases: 1. Per germline, CDR1 SEHNR and CDR2 FQNEAQ (reference sequence). The CDR3 region is CASSFGTSGSYEQYF. CDR3 in DNA: TGTGCCAGCAGCTTTGGGACTAGCGGGAGCTACGAGCAGTACTTC.

The chain uses TRBV4-1 and TRBJ2-7; 10 nucleotides match TRBD2. Trimming removed 2 bases from V and 0 bases from J; junction bases left unmatched: 4. This CDR3 region has 16 residues. Germline loops: CDR1 MGHRA, CDR2 YSYEKL. CDR3 in DNA: TGCGCCAGCAGCCAAACTACTAGCGGGACCTCCTACGAGCAGTACTTC. It specifies CASSQTTSGTSYEQYF.

This chain joins TRBV25-1 and TRBJ1-2; D not certain. Germline-derived CDR1 and CDR2 are MGHDK and SYGVNS. V was clipped by 0 bases and J by 3 bases, with 8 bases between them. This CDR3 is built from 14 residues. CDR3 region: CASSEYRADYGYTF. Written as DNA, the CDR3 is TGTGCCAGCAGTGAATATAGAGCGGACTATGGCTACACCTTC.

This chain uses TRBV9 with TRBJ2-7; 9 nucleotides align to TRBD1. With V trimmed by 4 bases and J by 6 bases, 8 bases remained unmatched. The V gene's germline CDR1 is SGDLS and CDR2 YYNGEE. This CDR3 contains 14 residues. Here the CDR3 reads CASSPYRGRSEQYF. The CDR3 nucleotides are TGTGCCAGCAGCCCCTACAGGGGGCGATCCGAGCAGTACTTC.

V is TRBV6-6 and J is TRBJ1-2; D is perhaps TRBD1 (5 bases). The CDR3 is made up of 14 amino acids. CDR1 and CDR2 from the germline V gene are MNHNY and SVGAGI (reference sequence). V shed 0 bases and J shed 4 bases, with 9 bases lying between them. The CDR3 DNA follows: TGTGCCAGCAGTTACTCGGGGCAGGGCTATGGCTACACCTTC. Encoded protein: CASSYSGQGYGYTF.

This clone was counted once. The chain combines TRBV20-1 with TRBJ2-1, with D hard to call. Per the germline V gene, CDR1 is DFQATT and CDR2 is SNEGSKA (reference sequence). The CDR3 is 14 amino acids. The V and J ends lost 3 bases and 4 bases respectively, with 13 bases between them. Here the CDR3 DNA reads TGCAGTGCTAGTAAGTCCTCCCTATACAATGAGCAGTTCTTC. Encoded protein: CSASKSSLYNEQFF.